This TCR beta chain was identified during a study of blood T cell repertoires in COVID-19 (dated by TCRdb to 2020 to 2021). Turning to the overall study: The collaborator samples originated in the United States, Italy and Spain and spanned the acute and convalescent phases of COVID-19. The material from the prospective study consisted of cDNA or gDNA derived from T cells, B-cell-depleted T cells, or PBMCs. Subjects who had been exposed to COVID-19, were actively infected with it, or had recovered from it provided the deeply sampled blood TCRbeta repertoires that made up the dataset. The repertoires were released in a freely available public database meant as a resource for research on the immune response to SARS-CoV-2. The samples were drawn from the first 160 participants of the ongoing ImmuneRACE study and from over 950 subjects provided by 6 global collaborators. The sample metadata nearly always contained a de-identified subject ID, COVID-19 status, age in years and sex. Where HLA class I and class II types were available, the types were taken from metadata supplied by the sample provider, not from assay-based typing.

TCRbeta CDR3 regions were amplified from genomic DNA using the immunoSEQ Assay, a bias-controlled multiplex PCR. The study's own analysis went as follows. The number of nucleated cells in each sample was estimated from the amplification of reference gene primers within the assay. Sequence reads were collapsed and filtered to measure the absolute abundance of every unique TCRbeta CDR3 rearrangement. For each sample, productive Simpson clonality was calculated as the square root of Simpson's diversity index across productive rearrangements. In its TCRdb copy, this immuneACCESS table keeps in-frame sequences only and misses some clones. Where compared with another copy, unresolved V genes explain less than half of these, and the others have no known cause. The V and J calls and clone size come from that table; D and trimming were worked out from the DNA. The sample contains about 190,000 clones, 78% of them found a single time. The ten most abundant clones make up about 3% of the sample.

For CDR1 and CDR2, the germline V gene lists SGHRS and YFSETQ. CDR3 length: 16 amino acids, cysteine to phenylalanine. The kept DNA is CDR3 alone, 48 bases in frame from the first base. From V the trimming removes 4 bases and from J it removes 4 bases, while the gene matches leave 11 bases of the junction unaccounted for. To note about this clone: Which antigen it targets is not known. Base qualities were left out, and no much larger clone turns up one base away.

The study at large found these results: The quantity of clinical and demographic metadata differed by source and by participant and was supplied without curation.

Collaborating institutions collected whole blood in K2EDTA tubes following their own protocols. For TCRbeta analysis, collaborator samples were shipped as frozen whole blood, as isolated PBMCs, or as DNA extracted from either sample type. This receptor was obtained from a woman over 75 with active or convalescent COVID-19. Sequenced: peripheral blood. The rearrangement combines TRBV5-1 with TRBJ1-1; the junction holds 9 bases that match TRBD1. CDR3 region: CASSLGQGGVGTEAFF. The nucleotide sequence is TGCGCCAGCAGCCTGGGACAGGGTGGGGTGGGCACTGAAGCTTTCTTT. The full variable domain, with segments outside the CDR3 supplied by the reference TRBV5-1 and TRBJ1-1 proteins, appears as KAGVTQTPRYLIKTRGQQVTLSCSPISGHRSVSWYQQTPGQGLQFLFEYFSETQRNKGNFPGRFSGRQFSNSRSEMNVSTLELGDSALYLCASSLGQGGVGTEAFFGQGTRLTVV.